This T cell receptor beta chain was observed in a study of OX40 agonist ivuxolimab in advanced cancers. Overall study findings and caveats: At 0.1 to 3.0 mg/kg and by week 6, clonal expansion occurred in CD4+ and CD8+ blood T cells. CD4+ T cells averaged fewer expanded clones than CD8+ T cells.

On this clone: Its antigen is still unknown.

J lost 8 bases, V lost 6 bases, and 8 bases had no gene match. The length of the CDR3 is 13 residues. The V gene's germline CDR1 is MNHEY and CDR2 SVGAGI. Some clones are missing from TCRdb's copy, which holds only in-frame ones; the method was immunoSEQ multiplex PCR. The top ten clones hold around 8.3% of a sample with around 72,000 clones, 86% of them seen once. The chain is built from TRBV6-5 and TRBJ1-2; TRBD1 aligns across 8 bases. The sample was CD4+ or CD8+ T cells sorted from blood, taken in a trial of the OX40 agonist ivuxolimab. This TCR came from an adult with an advanced solid tumor such as melanoma, head and neck, liver or kidney cancer. The CDR3 region has the DNA TGTGCCAGCAGCCTACAGGGGGTAGGGGGCTACACCTTC. Translating gives CASSLQGVGGYTF.